This record looks at one T cell receptor beta chain sequence and its context. This record belongs to a study of blood T cell repertoires in COVID-19. The overall study: PBMCs, B-cell-depleted T cells, or T cells provided the cDNA or gDNA that made up the material.

Per the original methods: Quantification of nucleated cells was approximated via reference gene primer amplification. This table comes from immunoSEQ multiplex PCR, and its TCRdb copy is limited to in-frame clones, with some not included. The DNA gave D and trimming, while V, J and clone size come from that table. The sample lists around 140,000 clones; about 83% were seen once. J lost 0 bases, V lost 3 bases, and 14 bases had no gene match. CDR3 length: 19 amino acids. CDR1 is SGDLS, CDR2 YYNGEE, per germline. Living in about two dozen US areas, the participants were between roughly 18 and 90 years of age. Participants' own reports of clinical history determined their cohort assignment.

The sample was PBMCs or T cells enriched from blood (not recorded which). The V call is TRBV9, the J call TRBJ1-3, with 8 bases identical to TRBD1. The sequence came from a woman aged 45-65 years with acute COVID-19. CDR3 nucleotide sequence: TGTGCCAGCAGCGACCCGGGACAGGTCCTACCAAGCTCTGGAAACACCATATATTTT. It yields the protein CASSDPGQVLPSSGNTIYF.